Listed below are T cell receptor beta chains from one sample, sequenced in a study of neurological immune-mediated disorders. TCRdb processed the 5' RACE reads anew with MiXCR; each CDR3 protein has one entry. Here the sample spans 57,000 or so distinct CDR3 sequences, more than 7.5% being singletons. Sample: PBMCs. These receptors were obtained from a man younger than 45 in good health. Both conserved end residues are part of each CDR3. The D gene is left open where the match is weak. Clone sizes are given selectively: once, few, many, or a class where the clone is expanded.

clone size	V gene	D gene	J gene	CDR3 protein	CDR3 DNA
many	TRBV15	.	TRBJ1-4	CATSRDQGTQEKLFF	TGTGCCACCAGCAGAGATCAGGGGACCCAAGAAAAACTGTTTTTT
many	TRBV7-9	TRBD2	TRBJ2-1	CASRTGTSGNEQFF	TGTGCCAGCAGGACCGGGACTAGCGGCAATGAGCAGTTCTTC
many	TRBV20-1	.	TRBJ2-5	CSARDRARVYEETQYF	TGCAGTGCTAGAGATCGTGCCCGGGTATATGAAGAGACCCAGTACTTC
many	TRBV27	TRBD2	TRBJ2-2	CASSLTSGSGGELFF	TGTGCCAGCAGCCTGACTAGCGGGAGTGGGGGGGAGCTGTTTTTT
many	TRBV3-1	.	TRBJ1-2	CASSQNPGLSGYTF	TGTGCCAGCAGCCAAAACCCGGGGCTGAGTGGCTACACCTTC
many	TRBV7-2	.	TRBJ2-7	CASSPPLRNEQYF	TGTGCCAGCAGCCCCCCCCTGAGAAACGAGCAGTACTTC
many	TRBV7-9	.	TRBJ2-7	CASGRSGYEQYF	TGTGCCTCCGGCCGATCCGGGTACGAGCAGTACTTC
few	TRBV5-1	TRBD2	TRBJ2-1	CASSLAGLAGYSYNEQFF	TGCGCCAGCAGCTTGGCCGGACTAGCGGGGTACTCCTACAATGAGCAGTTCTTC
.	TRBV5-1	TRBD1	TRBJ2-2	CASSLQGQGIGELFF	TGCGCCAGCAGCTTGCAAGGACAGGGAATCGGGGAGCTGTTTTTT
.	TRBV24-1	TRBD2	TRBJ2-3	CATSDPQLAGVGDTQYF	TGTGCCACCAGTGACCCCCAACTAGCGGGAGTAGGAGATACGCAGTATTTT
many	TRBV3-1	TRBD2	TRBJ2-3	CASSQDLAGVTDTQYF	TGTGCCAGCAGCCAAGATCTAGCGGGAGTCACAGATACGCAGTATTTT
many	TRBV7-3	TRBD2	TRBJ2-1	CASSVAGIYNEQFF	TGTGCCAGCAGCGTAGCGGGAATCTACAATGAGCAGTTCTTC
few	TRBV5-1	TRBD2	TRBJ2-7	CASSPLVGRESSYEQYF	TGCGCCAGCAGCCCTTTGGTCGGGAGGGAGAGCTCCTACGAGCAGTACTTC
many	TRBV27	.	TRBJ2-5	CASSSSQETQYF	TGTGCCAGCAGTTCATCCCAAGAGACCCAGTACTTC
many	TRBV11-3	.	TRBJ2-2	CASSLDETGELFF	TGTGCCAGCAGCTTAGATGAAACCGGGGAGCTGTTTTTT
many	TRBV5-1	TRBD2	TRBJ2-1	CASSPRPSGRTHEQFF	TGCGCCAGCAGCCCGCGGCCCAGCGGGAGGACGCATGAGCAGTTCTTC
many	TRBV7-9	.	TRBJ1-3	CASSLLLAGNTIYF	TGTGCCAGCAGCTTGCTATTAGCTGGAAACACCATATATTTT
many	TRBV29-1	.	TRBJ2-7	CSVVVGGYEQYF	TGCAGCGTTGTTGTCGGGGGCTACGAGCAGTACTTC
many	TRBV20-1	TRBD1	TRBJ2-7	CSAGDREPYEQYF	TGCAGTGCTGGGGACAGGGAGCCTTACGAGCAGTACTTC
few	TRBV28	.	TRBJ2-3	CASSLYQVSGTDTQYF	TGTGCCAGCAGTTTATACCAGGTTTCGGGCACAGATACGCAGTATTTT
.	TRBV10-3	TRBD2	TRBJ2-3	CVISESTSGSDTQYF	TGTGTCATCAGTGAGTCTACTAGCGGGAGTGATACACAGTATTTT
.	TRBV5-1	.	TRBJ2-2	CASGLAGWDGELFF	TGCGCCAGCGGCCTGGCTGGGTGGGACGGGGAGCTGTTTTTT
many	TRBV20-1	.	TRBJ2-1	CSATPGLSYNEQFF	TGCAGTGCTACACCCGGACTATCCTACAATGAGCAGTTCTTC
.	TRBV28	.	TRBJ2-5	CACSSSGMRETQYF	TGTGCCTGCAGTTCCTCGGGCATGAGAGAGACCCAGTACTTC
.	TRBV7-6	.	TRBJ1-5	CASSLDSTYSNQPQHF	TGTGCCAGCAGCTTAGACAGCACTTATAGCAATCAGCCCCAGCATTTT
many	TRBV12-3/TRBV12-4	.	TRBJ2-2	CASSQHQGTGELFF	TGTGCCAGCAGCCAACACCAGGGAACCGGGGAGCTGTTTTTT
many	TRBV5-5	.	TRBJ2-3	CASSRQLGGRDTQYF	TGTGCCAGCAGCCGACAGTTAGGGGGGCGGGATACGCAGTATTTT
many	TRBV20-1	TRBD1	TRBJ1-5	CSASSPRGSNNQPQHF	TGCAGTGCTAGTTCCCCCAGGGGGAGTAACAATCAGCCCCAGCATTTT
few	TRBV6-1	TRBD1	TRBJ1-3	CASSENDRVGSTIYF	TGTGCCAGCAGTGAAAACGACAGGGTAGGAAGCACCATATATTTT
.	TRBV28	.	TRBJ2-2	CASRDGGLTGELFF	TGTGCCAGCCGAGATGGGGGGTTAACCGGGGAGCTGTTTTTT
many	TRBV24-1	TRBD1	TRBJ1-3	CATSDGTGGSGNTIYF	TGTGCCACCAGTGATGGGACAGGGGGCTCTGGAAACACCATATATTTT
many	TRBV28	TRBD1	TRBJ2-1	CASSFLWGGQGGNEQFF	TGTGCCAGCAGTTTTCTGTGGGGTGGACAGGGCGGCAATGAGCAGTTCTTC
many	TRBV14	.	TRBJ2-5	CASSHILGIGQETQYF	TGTGCCAGCAGCCACATCCTTGGGATAGGCCAAGAGACCCAGTACTTC
many	TRBV7-3	TRBD2	TRBJ2-1	CASSLNLAGRGEQFF	TGTGCCAGCAGCTTAAACCTAGCGGGGAGGGGTGAGCAGTTCTTC
many	TRBV7-2	TRBD2	TRBJ2-3	CASRAGGPIDTQYF	TGTGCCAGCAGAGCGGGAGGGCCGATAGATACGCAGTATTTT
few	TRBV5-5	.	TRBJ1-2	CASSLGTANYGYTF	TGTGCCAGCAGCTTGGGGACAGCTAACTATGGCTACACCTTC
.	TRBV4-1	.	TRBJ2-1	CASSQQSNEQFF	TGCGCCAGCAGCCAACAGTCGAATGAGCAGTTCTTC
many	TRBV20-1	.	TRBJ2-2	CSARSPSANTGELFF	TGCAGTGCTAGAAGTCCGTCCGCGAACACCGGGGAGCTGTTTTTT
many	TRBV5-1	.	TRBJ2-3	CASSRGDGSTDTQYF	TGCGCCAGCAGCCGCGGGGACGGTAGCACAGATACGCAGTATTTT
.	TRBV19	TRBD1	TRBJ1-1	CASTEGTAGSRAFF	TGTGCCAGTACCGAGGGGACAGCCGGGTCTCGGGCTTTCTTT
many	TRBV7-9	TRBD1	TRBJ2-2	CASSSQGAGTGELFF	TGTGCCAGCAGCTCACAGGGGGCAGGCACCGGGGAGCTGTTTTTT